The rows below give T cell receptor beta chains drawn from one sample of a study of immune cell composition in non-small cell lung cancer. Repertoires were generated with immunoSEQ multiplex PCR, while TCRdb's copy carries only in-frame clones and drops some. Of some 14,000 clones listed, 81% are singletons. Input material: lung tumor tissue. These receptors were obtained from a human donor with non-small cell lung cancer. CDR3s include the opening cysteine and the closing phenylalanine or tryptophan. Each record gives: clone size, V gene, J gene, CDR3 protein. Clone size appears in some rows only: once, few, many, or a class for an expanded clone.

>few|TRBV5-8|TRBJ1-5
CASSPEGLGQPQHF
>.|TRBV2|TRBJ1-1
CASSGANMNTEAFF
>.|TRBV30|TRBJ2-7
CAWSLGLAGSEQYF
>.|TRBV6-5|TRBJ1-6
CASRRQDFNSPLHF
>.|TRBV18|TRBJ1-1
CASSPNRNTEAFF
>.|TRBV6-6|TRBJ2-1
CASSSQSAEYNEQFF
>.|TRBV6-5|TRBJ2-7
CASFSDPSSYEQYF
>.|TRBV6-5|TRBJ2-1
CASSYSLAGGQIEQFF
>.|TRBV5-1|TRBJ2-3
CASSWGASGLRTDTQYF
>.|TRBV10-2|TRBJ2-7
CASRLGQRISYEQYF
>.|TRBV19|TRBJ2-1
CASSPLAGSSYNEQFF
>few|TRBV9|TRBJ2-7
CASSVAPAATYEQYF
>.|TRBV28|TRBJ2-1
CASSFLDRGYNEQFF
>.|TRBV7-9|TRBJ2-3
CASSLGVSTDTQYF
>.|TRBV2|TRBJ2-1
CASRGLNEQFF
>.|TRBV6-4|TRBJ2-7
CASSDSRDRGGEEQYF
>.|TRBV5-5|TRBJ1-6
CASSFGPFSPLHF
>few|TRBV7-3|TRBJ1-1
CASSLLNTVNTEAFF
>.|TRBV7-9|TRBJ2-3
CASSHGLGENTQYF
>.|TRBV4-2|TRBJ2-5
CASSQEPGQETQYF
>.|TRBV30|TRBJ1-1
CAWNPGNTEAFF
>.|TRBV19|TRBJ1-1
CASSPGSGRSYTEAFF
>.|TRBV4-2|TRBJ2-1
CASSRLLAGVSNNEQFF
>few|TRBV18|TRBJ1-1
CASSPIPPQGSGGTEAFF
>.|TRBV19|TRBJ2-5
CASSSQAGETQYF
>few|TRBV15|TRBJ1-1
CATSRSRDIGTEAFF
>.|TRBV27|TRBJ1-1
CASSLSPGTVVAFF
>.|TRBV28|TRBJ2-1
CASSSIVSGRSYNEQFF
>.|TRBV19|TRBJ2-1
CASKSGIYNEQFF
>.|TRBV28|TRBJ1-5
CASSLPLWTDRGNQPQHF
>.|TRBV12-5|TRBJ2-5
CASGLGREETQYF
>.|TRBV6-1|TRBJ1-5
CASSEILGQPQHF
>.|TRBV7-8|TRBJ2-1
CASSWGLNYYNEQFF
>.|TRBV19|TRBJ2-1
CASDGGGSYNEQFF
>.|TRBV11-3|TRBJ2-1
CASSLVSGEAYNEQFF
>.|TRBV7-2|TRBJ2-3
CASSFIAGVTDTQYF
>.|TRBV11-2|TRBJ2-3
CASSLGLAADTQYF
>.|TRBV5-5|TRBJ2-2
CASSLGLAENTGELFF
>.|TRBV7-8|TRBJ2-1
CASSPYNEQFF
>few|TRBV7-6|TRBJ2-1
CASSLVAGGGNEQFF
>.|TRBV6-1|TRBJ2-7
CASSAPELQVFEQYF
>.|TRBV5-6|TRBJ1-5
CASSLASGPQHF
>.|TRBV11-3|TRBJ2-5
CASSSKAGGETQYF
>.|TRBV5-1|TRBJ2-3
CASSHTSGSADTQYF
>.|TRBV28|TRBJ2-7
CAICQLPNYEQYF
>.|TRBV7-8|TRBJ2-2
CASSPLSLANTGELFF
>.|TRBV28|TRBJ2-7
CASSTGLFGYEQYF
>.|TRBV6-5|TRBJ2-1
CASSYGAGVGEQFF
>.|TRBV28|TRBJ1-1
CASSLPGTEAFF
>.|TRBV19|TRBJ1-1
CASSIRGSGNGEAFF
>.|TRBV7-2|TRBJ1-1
CASATGMNTEAFF
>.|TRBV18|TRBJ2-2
CASSPRSGGATGELFF
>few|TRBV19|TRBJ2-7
CASSKAQTSGRTYEQYF
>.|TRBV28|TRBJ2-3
CASQLAGSTDTQYF
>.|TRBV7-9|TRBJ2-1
CASSLGPGQGNEQFF